Listed here are 5 T cell receptor beta chains from one sample, sequenced in a study of cytomegalovirus exposure and HLA in healthy donors. Primers included in the PCR were 60 Vbeta and 13 Jbeta primers. The protocol was immunoSEQ multiplex PCR, while the TCRdb copy is restricted to in-frame clones and leaves out a portion. The sample shows some 170,000 clones, 81% of them seen only once. The sequencing sample was made of PBMCs. Source of these receptors: a young woman in good health and CMV-seronegative.

The chain joins TRBV19 to TRBJ2-7, with TRBD2 matching 7 bases. The CDR3 runs 15 residues. Germline lookup yields CDR1 LNHDA and CDR2 SQIVND (reference sequence). With V trimmed by 7 bases and J by 3 bases, 12 bases remained unmatched. CDR3 protein: CASNDPPSGNYEQYF. CDR3 sequence (DNA): TGTGCCAGTAATGATCCGCCTAGCGGAAACTACGAGCAGTACTTC.

This clone occurred a few times. The V gene is TRBV6-5, the J gene TRBJ2-1, with 7 bases identical to TRBD1. V gave up 6 bases and J gave up 6 bases; unmatched junction bases: 2. CDR1 and CDR2 from the germline V gene are MNHEY and SVGAGI. The CDR3 extends over 12 amino acids. CDR3: CASRDRVNEQFF. In DNA form, the CDR3 reads TGTGCCAGCAGAGACAGGGTCAATGAGCAGTTCTTC.

J is TRBJ2-1 and V is TRBV28; maybe TRBD2 (6 bases). The V end lost 4 bases, the J end lost 7 bases, and 14 bases lay between the germline ends. The CDR3 is made up of 14 amino acids. CDR1 is MDHEN, CDR2 SYDVKM, per germline. The CDR3 loop reads CASSSAGTHNEQFF. Written as DNA, the CDR3 is TGTGCCAGCAGTTCAGCCGGGACTCATAATGAGCAGTTCTTC.

The gene calls are TRBV6-6 and TRBJ1-1; TRBD1 agrees at 8 bases. Germline V gives CDR1 MNHNY, CDR2 SVGAGI (reference sequence). V shed 7 bases, J shed 1 base, and the junction held 5 bases outside the gene matches. The CDR3 contains 14 residues. The CDR3: CASIKTGANTEAFF. Here the CDR3 DNA reads TGTGCCAGCATCAAGACAGGGGCGAACACTGAAGCTTTCTTT.

The chain couples TRBV6-5 to TRBJ1-5, with 7 bases aligning to TRBD1. Germline CDR1 is MNHEY and CDR2 is SVGAGI. The CDR3 contains 14 residues. Trimming took 4 bases from V and 3 from J; bases not matched to a gene: 3. The CDR3 is CASSWDRYNQPQHF. CDR3 coding DNA: TGTGCCAGCAGTTGGGACAGATACAATCAGCCCCAGCATTTT.